Listed here are 22 T cell receptor beta chains from one sample, sequenced in a study of T cells in Graves' hyperthyroidism and ophthalmopathy. Amplification of TCR beta CDR3 regions used RNA as the template. The HTBI primer set drove a first-round RT-PCR of the TCR CDR3. Each CDR3 protein gets one entry after TCRdb re-called the multiplex PCR reads with MiXCR. The table shows roughly 660,000 distinct CDR3 sequences, with around 15% occurring only once. The sample consisted of blood. These receptors all stem from a man between 45 and 60 years old with Graves' hyperthyroidism.

The V and J genes are TRBV29-1 and TRBJ1-2, with D hard to call. In germline, CDR1 is SQVTM, CDR2 ANQGSEA. The CDR3 has 11 amino acids. V was shortened by 3 bases and J by 7 bases, with 9 bases between the two germline ends. CDR3 bases: TGCAGCGTTGATGGGGAGGGTGGCTACACCTTC. The encoded protein is CSVDGEGGYTF.

The chain employs TRBV9 and TRBJ2-3; possibly TRBD1 for D (5 bases). This CDR3 comprises 15 residues. V was shortened by 0 bases and J by 1 base, with 9 bases between the two germline ends. The germline V gene encodes CDR1 SGDLS and CDR2 YYNGEE. The CDR3 region is CASSVAPRGTDTQYF. The DNA for the CDR3 is TGTGCCAGCAGCGTAGCCCCCAGGGGCACAGATACGCAGTATTTT.

In this sample, this clonotype turned up a few times. This rearrangement joins TRBV15 to TRBJ1-1; the D is unclear. The CDR3 runs to 13 residues. V dropped 3 bases and J dropped 1 base, with 6 bases sitting between them. Germline V gene lookup returns CDR1 LNHNV and CDR2 YYDKDF (reference sequence). The CDR3 is CATSSPENTEAFF. The CDR3 DNA sequence: TGTGCCACCAGCAGCCCAGAGAACACTGAAGCTTTCTTT.

This sequence joins TRBV15 and TRBJ2-2, with 12 bases lining up with TRBD2. The trim removed 1 base at V and 7 bases at J, leaving 7 bases unmatched. The germline CDR1 and CDR2 sequences are LNHNV and YYDKDF (reference sequence). The CDR3 is 17 amino acids. CDR3 sequence reads: CATSRAPQTSGSGELFF. The CDR3 nucleotides read TGTGCCACCAGCAGAGCCCCCCAGACTAGCGGGAGCGGGGAGCTGTTTTTT.

Many counts were recorded for this clonotype. This chain links TRBV20-1 with TRBJ2-7; 9 positions match TRBD1. This CDR3 is built from 14 residues. After removal of 0 bases from V and 0 bases from J, the junction contained 0 bases not matched to a gene. Germline V gene lookup returns CDR1 DFQATT and CDR2 SNEGSKA (reference sequence). CDR3 nucleotides: TGCAGTGCTAGAGAGACAGGGGGCTCCTACGAGCAGTACTTC. Protein: CSARETGGSYEQYF.

There are a few counts of this clonotype. The rearrangement links TRBV5-1 to TRBJ1-1; TRBD1 is a possible D gene (5 bases). The CDR3 runs to 14 residues. Germline V gene lookup returns CDR1 SGHRS and CDR2 YFSETQ. V lost 4 bases, J lost 3 bases, and 13 bases lay in between. The CDR3 loop is CASSPFWGDTEAFF. The CDR3 DNA is TGCGCCAGCAGCCCCTTTTGGGGGGACACTGAAGCTTTCTTT.

The V call is TRBV30, the J call TRBJ2-4; D is uncertain. Looked up from germline, CDR1 is GTSNPN and CDR2 is SVGIG (reference sequence). V lost 4 bases and J lost 0, with 13 bases in between. This CDR3 spans 15 amino acids. The CDR3 sequence is CAWKASSLAKNIQYF. The CDR3 DNA reads as TGTGCCTGGAAGGCGTCATCCCTAGCCAAAAACATTCAGTACTTC.

This clonotype was counted once. The chain combines TRBV30 with TRBJ2-6; 9 nucleotides agree with TRBD1. Germline lookup yields CDR1 GTSNPN and CDR2 SVGIG (reference sequence). V trimming: 1 base; J trimming: 4 bases; junction bases outside the gene matches: 5. The CDR3 sequence is 16 residues long. The CDR3 protein is CAWSAGTGSGANVLTF. CDR3 nucleotide sequence: TGTGCCTGGAGTGCCGGGACAGGGTCCGGGGCCAACGTCCTGACTTTC.

As for this clonotype: At one of its ends the junction is not consistent with the germline gene, which may arise from a read error. The rearrangement joins TRBV4-3 to TRBJ2-2; 7 bases match TRBD2. Germline-derived CDR1 and CDR2 are LGHNA and YSLEER. The CDR3 loop spans 18 amino acids. CDR3 coding DNA: TGCGCCAGCAGCCAAGTGTTCCTAGCGGAGACGAACACCGGGAAGCTGTTTTTT. Translating it yields CASSQVFLAETNTGKLFF.

Many counts were recorded for this clonotype. The chain has TRBV28 and TRBJ1-5; no definite D call. The germline V gene encodes CDR1 MDHEN and CDR2 SYDVKM. Deletions cut 2 bases from V and 0 bases from J, with 8 bases between. The CDR3 contains 15 residues. The CDR3 DNA is TGTGCCAGCAGTTTACAGCTTTATAGCAATCAGCCCCAGCATTTT. It translates to CASSLQLYSNQPQHF.

The rearrangement uses TRBV28 and TRBJ2-7, with a tentative D call TRBD2 (5 bases). CDR3 length: 12 residues. V lost 6 bases, J lost 2 bases, and 8 bases lay in between. Per the germline V gene, CDR1 is MDHEN and CDR2 is SYDVKM. DNA for the CDR3: TGTGCCAGCAGAACCGGGGCCTACGAGCAGTACTTC. It yields the protein CASRTGAYEQYF.

This clonotype was recorded at least ten times. This chain uses TRBV7-6 with TRBJ2-1; D is possibly TRBD1 (5 bases). From germline, CDR1 is SGHVS and CDR2 FNYEAQ. V was pared by 1 base and J by 5 bases, with 12 bases between. There are 15 residues in the CDR3. The chain's CDR3 is CASSLETVPHNEQFF. CDR3 bases: TGTGCCAGCAGCTTAGAGACAGTCCCCCACAATGAGCAGTTCTTC.

This clonotype was counted at least ten times. V gene TRBV29-1 combines with J gene TRBJ1-1; TRBD1 matches 7 bases. Germline assignment: CDR1 SQVTM and CDR2 ANQGSEA. Trimming took 3 bases from V and 5 from J; bases not matched to a gene: 6. The length of the CDR3 is 13 residues. CDR3 amino acids: CSVEAQGRTEAFF. CDR3 coding DNA: TGCAGCGTTGAGGCACAGGGGAGAACTGAAGCTTTCTTT.

This clonotype was observed at least ten times. The chain carries TRBV10-3 and TRBJ2-2; 9 nucleotides agree with TRBD1. The length of the CDR3 is 15 residues. CDR1 ENHRY and CDR2 SYGVKD come from the germline V gene. With V trimmed by 5 bases and J by 5 bases, 6 bases remained unmatched. This CDR3 reads CAISSQGARTGELFF. The CDR3 coding sequence is TGTGCCATCAGTTCACAGGGGGCGCGGACCGGGGAGCTGTTTTTT.

This clonotype was seen many times. The V and J genes are TRBV10-3 and TRBJ1-4; D possibly corresponds to TRBD1 (5 bases). The ends were cut back, 2 bases at V and 10 bases at J, with 11 bases in the middle. CDR1 and CDR2 from the germline V gene are ENHRY and SYGVKD. This CDR3 region has 13 residues. The CDR3, as DNA: TGTGCCATCAGTGAGATGCAGGGCACAAAACTGTTTTTT. Amino acid sequence: CAISEMQGTKLFF.

This clonotype was seen only a few times. This chain connects TRBV5-1 to TRBJ2-2; the D is unclear. This CDR3 comprises 15 residues. CDR1 is SGHRS and CDR2 is YFSETQ in the germline V gene. V lost 2 bases and J 7 bases, leaving 15 bases between the germline ends. The chain's CDR3 is CASSLDRRRSGELFF. DNA for the CDR3: TGCGCCAGCAGCTTAGATAGGAGACGGAGCGGGGAGCTGTTTTTT.

The chain couples TRBV4-1 to TRBJ1-1, with 7 positions matching TRBD1. This CDR3 has 16 amino acids. The junction had 4 bases not matched to a gene; V was cut back by 0 bases and J by 0 bases. Germline V gene data show CDR1 as MGHRA and CDR2 as YSYEKL. DNA of the CDR3: TGCGCCAGCAGCCAAGATGTCGACAGGGTGAACACTGAAGCTTTCTTT. Translation: CASSQDVDRVNTEAFF.

This clonotype was detected many times. This chain uses TRBV28 with TRBJ2-5, with TRBD2 as a possible D gene (5 bases). The CDR3 is 13 amino acids. Trimming pared 2 bases from V and 7 bases from J, leaving 11 bases between. Germline assignment: CDR1 MDHEN and CDR2 SYDVKM. CDR3 residues: CASSLGSGRTQYF. In DNA form, the CDR3 reads TGTGCCAGCAGTTTAGGGTCGGGGAGGACCCAGTACTTC. The full variable domain, in which reference TRBV28 and TRBJ2-5 provide the parts outside the CDR3, is DVKVTQSSRYLVKRTGEKVFLECVQDMDHENMFWYRQDPGLGLRLIYFSYDVKMKEKGDIPEGYSVSREKKERFSLILESASTNQTSMYLCASSLGSGRTQYFGPGTRLLVL.

The chain combines TRBV7-9 with TRBJ1-1, with D unclear. The CDR3 runs 14 residues. The germline CDR1 and CDR2 sequences are SEHNR and FQNEAQ (reference sequence). Deletions cut 5 bases from V and 4 bases from J, with 14 bases between. This chain's CDR3 is CASSLVESPTEAFF. In nucleotides, the CDR3 is TGTGCCAGCAGCCTTGTGGAGTCCCCCACTGAAGCTTTCTTT.

This clonotype was counted between two and nine times. The rearrangement links TRBV6-1 to TRBJ2-3, with 8 positions matching TRBD1. V dropped 8 bases and J dropped 3; count of bases not matched to a gene: 10. This CDR3 region has 15 residues. CDR1 and CDR2 (germline): MNHNS, SASEGT. Written as DNA, the CDR3 is TGTGCCAGCTCAACGACCGGGGACAGGACAGATACGCAGTATTTT. This sequence encodes CASSTTGDRTDTQYF.

In its sample, this clonotype was seen many times. CDR3 coding DNA: TGTGCCAGCAGCCACCTCCAAGGCTACAATGAGCAGTTCTTC. It codes for CASSHLQGYNEQFF. J is TRBJ2-1 and V is TRBV7-2; D not certain. This CDR3 spans 14 amino acids. Germline-derived CDR1 and CDR2 are SGHTA and FQGNSA. Trimming stripped 5 bases from V and 3 bases from J, with 11 bases between. Combining the CDR3 with reference TRBV7-2 and TRBJ2-1 gives the whole variable domain GAGVSQSPSNKVTEKGKDVELRCDPISGHTALYWYRQSLGQGLEFLIYFQGNSAPDKSGLPSDRFSAERTGGSVSTLTIQRTQQEDSAVYLCASSHLQGYNEQFFGPGTRLTVL.

The V gene is TRBV7-9, the J gene TRBJ2-2; 8 positions agree with TRBD1. The CDR3 is 16 amino acids. Per the germline V gene, CDR1 is SEHNR and CDR2 is FQNEAQ (reference sequence). V shed 5 bases, J shed 3 bases, and the junction held 8 bases outside the gene matches. CDR3 DNA: TGTGCCAGCAGCATCAGAGGCAGGGGGCACACCGGGGAGCTGTTTTTT. Translating it yields CASSIRGRGHTGELFF.